The clone carrying this T cell receptor (beta chain) was counted between two and nine times. Antigen specificity is unknown. A sort by CD45RO/CCR7/CD25/CD127/CD95/CD27 yielded CD4+ naive, central memory, regulatory and stem cell-like memory cells. The purity of all sorted populations exceeded 98%. Expressed TCRB transcripts were sequenced because the isolated RNA had all been reverse transcribed beforehand. Using immunoSEQ multiplex PCR, the repertoire was profiled, and TCRdb retains in-frame clones only, with some absent. Of hundreds of thousands of clones listed, 11% to 15% are singletons. The data derive from a study of beta chain features in type 1 diabetes. Study results and limitations: PCR might pick shorter templates more often, in the same way for patients and controls. cDNA-based reads could over-represent cells with high TCR expression. Moderately but significantly shorter TCRB CDR3s were found in Type 1 diabetes patients in all four CD4+ subsets.

Germline V gene lookup returns CDR1 GTSNPN and CDR2 SVGIG (reference sequence). The V end was cut by 8 bases, the J end by 2 bases, with 20 bases between. The CDR3 length is 15 residues. The source is a man younger than 30 with type 1 diabetes. The chain uses TRBV30 and TRBJ2-3; D is tentatively TRBD1 or TRBD2 (5 bases each). Sequencing was performed on naive CD4+ T cells from blood. The CDR3 DNA reads as TGTGCCACAACCGCCGGGACGGATTACACAGATACGCAGTATTTT. It encodes CATTAGTDYTDTQYF.